The clone carrying this T cell receptor beta chain was counted a single time. Its antigen is currently unknown. These data belong to a study of regulatory and conventional T cells in RAG deficiency. Study-wide results and caveats: Control T-cell subsets had markedly higher Shannon entropy and lower Simpson indices than RAG-deficient patients. In Omenn syndrome, Treg and Tconv repertoires overlapped >85%.

The sorted conventional CD4+ T cells were CD25-low and CD127-high, with genomic DNA sequenced. The protocol was immunoSEQ multiplex PCR, while the TCRdb copy is restricted to in-frame clones and leaves out a portion. In the table there are around 30,000 clones, about 95% of which are singletons. The data were also submitted as part of a second study, on regulatory T cells. This second study notes: Primers: 52 TRBV forward and 13 TRBJ reverse.

The receptor's source is a human donor in good health. Sequencing input: CD25- CD4+ T cells sorted from blood.

The DNA of the CDR3 is TGTGCCAGCAGCCCTGGAGGGACAGGGGGCATATCACCCCTCCACTTT. Its protein is CASSPGGTGGISPLHF. The chain uses TRBV5-4 and TRBJ1-6; 12 bases are a match to TRBD1. The CDR3 length is 16 residues. The V gene end was trimmed by 4 bases and the J gene end by 10 bases; junction bases not matched to a gene: 9. Germline CDR1 is SGHNT and CDR2 is YYREEE (reference sequence).